The text below deals with one TCR beta chain. These data belong to a study of blood T cell repertoires in COVID-19. Across the whole study: COVID-19 samples, acute and convalescent, were from the United States, Italy and Spain.

The germline gives CDR1 SGHRS, CDR2 YFSETQ. This CDR3 comprises 17 residues. J gave up 3 bases and V 2 bases, and 9 bases lay outside the gene matches. Original processing methods: Using reference gene primer amplification, nucleated cell counts were estimated. Profiling relied on immunoSEQ multiplex PCR, and the TCRdb table lists in-frame clones only, not all of them. The V and J calls and clone size come from that table; D and trimming were worked out from the DNA. The sample carries approximately 470,000 clones, approximately 85% recorded once. Sequences were obtained from peripheral blood. The receptor was isolated from a human donor in a cohort sampled during active COVID-19. The genes are TRBV5-1 and TRBJ2-3; 10 bases map to TRBD2. CDR3 amino acids: CASSLRKREGRTDTQYF. In DNA form, the CDR3 reads TGCGCCAGCAGCTTACGAAAGCGGGAGGGAAGAACAGATACGCAGTATTTT.